One and the same sample provided the 12 T cell receptor beta chains below, sequenced in a study of T cell responses to AZD1222 COVID-19 vaccine. Method: immunoSEQ multiplex PCR; TCRdb's copy keeps in-frame clones and lacks some. The sample consists of over 100,000 clones, around 94% of them appearing once. The input for sequencing was peripheral blood, taken on day 0 of AZD1222 vaccination. Every receptor here comes from an adult in good health.

This clone showed up just a few times. The CDR3 here is CASSSGRGSRGYGYTF. The CDR3 nucleotides are TGTGCCAGCAGTTCCGGCCGGGGCAGCCGGGGGTATGGCTACACCTTC. The chain has TRBV28 and TRBJ1-2, with D maybe TRBD1 (5 bases). Deletions cut 4 bases from V and 5 bases from J, with 20 bases between. Germline loops: CDR1 MDHEN, CDR2 SYDVKM. The CDR3 runs 16 residues.

This chain uses TRBV19 with TRBJ1-2; D is possibly TRBD1 (6 bases). Germline V gives CDR1 LNHDA, CDR2 SQIVND (reference sequence). Trimming took 5 bases from V and 8 from J, leaving 12 bases between them. CDR3 size: 12 residues. CDR3 amino acids: CASSPGAGGYTF. The CDR3, as DNA: TGTGCCAGTAGTCCGGGGGCAGGAGGCTACACCTTC.

The chain recombines TRBV3-1 (or the pseudogene TRBV3-2) with TRBJ2-1, with TRBD2 identical over 12 bases. CDR3 length: 16 residues. From germline, CDR1 is LGHDT and CDR2 YNNKEL (reference sequence). The ends lost 4 bases at V and 5 bases at J; junction bases unmatched: 6. The CDR3 DNA is TGTGCCAGCAGCCGATCAACTAGCGGGAGGAACAATGAGCAGTTCTTC. It yields the protein CASSRSTSGRNNEQFF.

This clone was detected only once. This chain joins TRBV5-3 and TRBJ2-7, with D perhaps matching TRBD2 (5 bases). TRBV5-3 is assigned to the ORF class and has an uncertain function. Deletions cut 3 bases from V and 4 bases from J, with 20 bases between. The CDR3 runs to 16 residues. This chain's CDR3 is CARSSRGMRVAYEQYF. The DNA of the CDR3 is TGTGCCAGAAGCTCCCGGGGTATGCGGGTAGCGTACGAGCAGTACTTC.

This chain connects TRBV5-8 to TRBJ1-2; D gene unclear. V was cut by 2 bases and J by 3 bases, with 5 bases left in between. This CDR3 has 12 amino acids. The germline gives CDR1 SGHTS, CDR2 YDEGEE. CDR3 sequence (DNA): TGTGCCAGCAGCTTCGGGGACTATGGCTACACCTTC. Its protein is CASSFGDYGYTF.

V gene TRBV18 combines with J gene TRBJ1-3; perhaps TRBD1 as D (5 bases). Between the trimmed V and J ends, which lost 3 bases and 3 bases, there was a span of 12 bases. Germline loops: CDR1 KGHSH, CDR2 LQKENI. This CDR3 comprises 15 residues. CDR3 DNA sequence: TGTGCCAGCTCACCGTCAGGGCAACGTGGAAACACCATATATTTT. It encodes CASSPSGQRGNTIYF.

The gene calls are TRBV7-9 and TRBJ1-2; D possibly corresponds to TRBD1 (5 bases). Germline CDR1 reads SEHNR; CDR2 reads FQNEAQ (reference sequence). The CDR3 extends over 15 amino acids. The V end lost 3 bases, the J end lost 4 bases, and 15 bases lay between the germline ends. The DNA of the CDR3 is TGTGCCAGCAGCTTCGGGGGGATGGGACCCTATGGCTACACCTTC. Residues: CASSFGGMGPYGYTF.

The rearrangement joins TRBV27 to TRBJ2-1; TRBD1 matches 11 bases. CDR1 is MNHEY, CDR2 SMNVEV, per germline (reference sequence). J was trimmed by 7 bases and V by 5 bases; bases with no gene match: 7. This CDR3 has 15 amino acids. In DNA form, the CDR3 reads TGTGCCAGCAGTAACCCGGGACAGGGGGGGAATGAGCAGTTCTTC. This encodes CASSNPGQGGNEQFF.

V is TRBV6-1 and J is TRBJ2-5; D may be TRBD2 (6 bases). The V gene lost 0 bases and the J gene lost 1 base, with 18 bases spanning the gap. Germline V gives CDR1 MNHNS, CDR2 SASEGT. The CDR3 contains 18 residues. The CDR3 DNA follows: TGTGCCAGCAGTGAAGCGGGGTGGGGAGCGGAGGGCCAAGAGACCCAGTACTTC. Translation gives CASSEAGWGAEGQETQYF.

The chain joins TRBV5-5 to TRBJ1-5; D is perhaps TRBD1 (6 bases). Trimming left V 6 bases short and J 5 bases short, with 18 bases between. The germline V gene has CDR1 SGHKS and CDR2 YYEKEE (reference sequence). This CDR3 spans 15 amino acids. The CDR3 DNA reads TGTGCCAGCACACCATGGGGGGGCCGGGATCAGCCCCAGCATTTT. Protein sequence: CASTPWGGRDQPQHF.

The chain uses TRBV10-3 and TRBJ2-7, with 7 bases lining up with TRBD1. This CDR3 spans 11 amino acids. Germline V lookup: CDR1 ENHRY, CDR2 SYGVKD. After removal of 11 bases from V and 2 bases from J, the junction contained 3 bases not matched to a gene. DNA of the CDR3: TGTGCCTGCGGACAGGCCTACGAGCAGTACTTC. Its protein product is CACGQAYEQYF.

The chain employs TRBV27 and TRBJ1-2; D may be TRBD1 (6 bases). The V end was cut by 0 bases, the J end by 4 bases, with 12 bases between. This CDR3 is 15 amino acids long. CDR1 and CDR2 from the germline V gene are MNHEY and SMNVEV (reference sequence). CDR3 sequence: CASSLSPDRAYGYTF. CDR3 DNA sequence: TGTGCCAGCAGTTTATCCCCGGACAGAGCCTATGGCTACACCTTC.